This TCR beta chain was recorded in a study of cytomegalovirus exposure and HLA in healthy donors. General study findings and limits: Based on reports, TCR beta sequences accurately predicted HLA-A and HLA-B alleles for most subjects.

V was clipped by 7 bases and J by 4 bases; unmatched bases: 6. Per the germline V gene, CDR1 is LNHDA and CDR2 is SQIVND (reference sequence). The CDR3 has 14 amino acids. The PCR employed 60 Vbeta primers together with 13 Jbeta primers. The protocol was immunoSEQ multiplex PCR, while the TCRdb copy is restricted to in-frame clones and leaves out a portion. The sample lists about 110,000 clones, 67% seen once, with roughly 8.7% in the top ten. This clone appeared a single time. Its antigen is as yet unknown. The specimen sequenced was PBMCs. The J gene is TRBJ1-4, the V gene TRBV19, with 7 bases that match TRBD1. The receptor's source is a man aged 18 to 29 in good health and CMV-seropositive. This CDR3 is CASTPGQLNEKLFF. The CDR3 nucleotides read TGTGCCAGTACGCCGGGACAGCTTAATGAAAAACTGTTTTTT.